These T cell receptor beta chains were read from a single sample in a study of cytomegalovirus exposure and HLA in healthy donors. Measured with immunoSEQ multiplex PCR; TCRdb has only the in-frame clones, and not every one. Of over 110,000 clones listed, more than 75% were seen once; the top ten hold around 10%. Sequencing used PBMCs. These receptors were obtained from a young man in good health and CMV-seropositive. Each CDR3 is given with its conserved first and last residue. D genes are given only for firm matches. Only some rows state a clone size, as once, few, many or a class for expanded clones.

J | V | D | size | length | DNA | CDR3
TRBJ2-1 | TRBV7-8 | TRBD2 | - | 19 | TGTGCCAGCAGCTTAGTGCGGCTGGGACTAGCGGGGGGGCTCTATGAGCAGTTCTTC | CASSLVRLGLAGGLYEQFF
TRBJ2-5 | TRBV27 | TRBD1 | - | 14 | TGTGCCAGCAGTTTACGGACAGGGGAGGAGACCCAGTACTTC | CASSLRTGEETQYF
TRBJ1-2 | TRBV18 | - | once | 14 | TGTGCCAGCTCACCGGGGGCGGCTAACTATGGCTACACCTTC | CASSPGAANYGYTF
TRBJ2-1 | TRBV9 | - | few | 14 | TGTGCCAGCAGCGTCGGCGGCACCTACAATGAGCAGTTCTTC | CASSVGGTYNEQFF
TRBJ2-5 | TRBV20-1 | - | - | 11 | TGCAGTGCTAGTGCGAAAGAGACCCAGTACTTC | CSASAKETQYF
TRBJ1-2 | TRBV6-5 | - | - | 15 | TGTGCCAGCAGGAATTTGGACAGTGGAGTCTATGGCTACACCTTC | CASRNLDSGVYGYTF
TRBJ1-5 | TRBV28 | - | - | 13 | TGTGCCAGCAGTTTATACTCCAATCAGCCCCAGCATTTT | CASSLYSNQPQHF
TRBJ2-5 | TRBV11-2 | - | - | 15 | TGTGCCAGCAGCGCCACCCCTGGACAGAGAGAGACCCAGTACTTC | CASSATPGQRETQYF
TRBJ2-7 | TRBV28 | TRBD1 | - | 14 | TGTGCCAGCAGCCCGGGACAGGGTCTAGGCGAGCAGTACTTC | CASSPGQGLGEQYF
TRBJ2-1 | TRBV5-1 | TRBD2 | - | 15 | TGCGCCAGCAAGAGAGCGGGAGCGGGTTACAATGAGCAGTTCTTC | CASKRAGAGYNEQFF
TRBJ1-1 | TRBV6-5 | TRBD1 | - | 14 | TGTGCCAGCAGTTACGGCGGACAGGGGGCACCCGCTTTCTTT | CASSYGGQGAPAFF
TRBJ2-7 | TRBV15 | - | - | 13 | TGTGCCACCAGCAGAGCGACAGGTTACGAGCAGTACTTC | CATSRATGYEQYF
TRBJ1-1 | TRBV14 | - | - | 16 | TGTGCCAGCAGCCCGGTTGGGGGGGGTGGGAACACTGAAGCTTTCTTT | CASSPVGGGGNTEAFF
TRBJ2-7 | TRBV6-5 | TRBD2 | - | 15 | TGTGCCAGCAGTTATACTAGCGGGGGTAGGTACGAGCAGTACTTC | CASSYTSGGRYEQYF
TRBJ1-5 | TRBV14 | - | - | 15 | TGTGCCAGCAGCCATGGACGGGCCTTGCGGGAGCCCCAGCATTTT | CASSHGRALREPQHF
TRBJ1-1 | TRBV5-5 | - | - | 14 | TGTGCCAGCAGCTTGACCCTTCTAGACACTGAAGCTTTCTTT | CASSLTLLDTEAFF
TRBJ1-4 | TRBV19 | - | - | 14 | TGTGCCAGTAGGCCAGCAGGGTGGGGAGAAAAACTGTTTTTT | CASRPAGWGEKLFF
TRBJ1-1 | TRBV7-8 | - | - | 14 | TGTGCCAGCAGCTTAGCTTACAGGTTTACTGAAGCTTTCTTT | CASSLAYRFTEAFF
TRBJ2-5 | TRBV2 | TRBD1 | - | 14 | TGTGCCAGCAGGCTACAGGGGACGCAAGAGACCCAGTACTTC | CASRLQGTQETQYF
TRBJ1-4 | TRBV18 | - | - | 16 | TGTGCCAGCTCACCCGGGGGGGGTGCAACTAATGAAAAACTGTTTTTT | CASSPGGGATNEKLFF
TRBJ1-5 | TRBV6-5 | - | - | 15 | TGTGCCAGCAGGCCGTTCGGGGTAAGAAATCAGCCCCAGCATTTT | CASRPFGVRNQPQHF
TRBJ2-3 | TRBV5-4 | - | - | 16 | TGTGCCAGCCCCGGGACGGGGACAAGTTTCTCAGATACGCAGTATTTT | CASPGTGTSFSDTQYF
TRBJ2-5 | TRBV28 | - | - | 13 | TGTGCCAGCAGTTTATCTAAGATAGTGACCCAGTACTTC | CASSLSKIVTQYF
TRBJ2-5 | TRBV27 | TRBD1 | - | 15 | TGTGCCAGCAGGCAACGAATGGGACAGCAAGAGACCCAGTACTTC | CASRQRMGQQETQYF
TRBJ2-2 | TRBV19 | - | - | 13 | TGTGCCAGTAGTTTTCCTAACACCGGGGAGCTGTTTTTT | CASSFPNTGELFF
TRBJ1-2 | TRBV6-6 | TRBD1 | - | 13 | TGTGCCAGCAGACCTACAGGGGGCAATGGCTACACCTTC | CASRPTGGNGYTF
TRBJ2-1 | TRBV6-1 | TRBD2 | few | 14 | TGTGCCAGCATAGGGGCTAGCGGCCGCAATGAGCAGTTCTTC | CASIGASGRNEQFF
TRBJ2-1 | TRBV6-5 | TRBD2 | - | 16 | TGTGCCAGCAGTTACTCGAGAGCGGGAGCCTACAATGAGCAGTTCTTC | CASSYSRAGAYNEQFF
TRBJ1-1 | TRBV30 | - | - | 14 | TGTGCCTGGAGTGTCGGTTACCGGAACACTGAAGCTTTCTTT | CAWSVGYRNTEAFF
TRBJ2-6 | TRBV15 | - | once | 18 | TGTGCCACCAGCAGTGTAATGGGCCTCTACTCTGGGGCCAACGTCCTGACTTTC | CATSSVMGLYSGANVLTF
TRBJ2-7 | TRBV27 | - | few | 14 | TGTGCCAGCAGCCCCCTGGCGGGGCCCTACGAGCAGTACTTC | CASSPLAGPYEQYF
TRBJ1-4 | TRBV4-1 | TRBD1 | - | 14 | TGCGCCAGCAGCCAAGGGGACAGGGCGTCGAAACTGTTTTTT | CASSQGDRASKLFF
TRBJ2-3 | TRBV15 | TRBD2 | - | 17 | TGTGCCACCAGCAGCCCACTCGGACTAGCGAGCACAGATACGCAGTATTTT | CATSSPLGLASTDTQYF
TRBJ1-1 | TRBV19 | - | - | 14 | TGTGCCAGTAGTCGGGGCAGGGGGAACACTGAAGCTTTCTTT | CASSRGRGNTEAFF
TRBJ2-5 | TRBV10-3 | TRBD2 | once | 16 | TGTGCCATCAGTGAGTCGAATGCGGGGGGCCCGGAGACCCAGTACTTC | CAISESNAGGPETQYF
TRBJ1-2 | TRBV5-1 | - | - | 16 | TGCGCCAGCAGCTTGGGTCCCACGGGTTTGAACTATGGCTACACCTTC | CASSLGPTGLNYGYTF
TRBJ1-2 | TRBV7-9 | - | - | 16 | TGTGCCAGCAGCTTACAAGCAATTGGAGCTAACTATGGCTACACCTTC | CASSLQAIGANYGYTF
TRBJ1-2 | TRBV11-3 | TRBD1 | - | 13 | TGTGCCAGCAGCTACACAGGGGGCCTCGGCTACACCTTC | CASSYTGGLGYTF
TRBJ2-1 | TRBV5-1 | TRBD1 | - | 13 | TGCGCCAGCAGCACACAGGGGGCGGATGAGCAGTTCTTC | CASSTQGADEQFF
TRBJ2-7 | TRBV5-1 | - | - | 15 | TGCGCCAGCAGCATCCAGACAGATCATCACAACGAGCAGTACTTC | CASSIQTDHHNEQYF
TRBJ2-3 | TRBV6-5 | - | - | 14 | TGTGCCAGCAGTTACTCCGAATTTGCGGATACGCAGTATTTT | CASSYSEFADTQYF
TRBJ2-7 | TRBV28 | TRBD1 | - | 16 | TGTGCCAGCAGTAACCGACAGGGGATATCTTCTTACGAGCAGTACTTC | CASSNRQGISSYEQYF
TRBJ1-6 | TRBV19 | - | - | 13 | TGTGCCAGTAGACCGATAGCGTCGCTACCCCTCCACTTT | CASRPIASLPLHF
TRBJ2-7 | TRBV6-5 | - | - | 16 | TGTGCCAGCAGTTACTCGTCGGAAGGGGCGACCTACGAGCAGTACTTC | CASSYSSEGATYEQYF
TRBJ1-2 | TRBV6-1 | - | - | 13 | TGTGCCAGCCACAGGGCCGGGGACTATGGCTACACCTTC | CASHRAGDYGYTF
TRBJ1-3 | TRBV2 | - | - | 16 | TGTGCCAGCAGTGAACAGGGACACAGCTCTGGAAACACCATATATTTT | CASSEQGHSSGNTIYF
TRBJ2-7 | TRBV15 | TRBD1 | - | 14 | TGTGCCACCAGCAGAAAGACAGGGACCTACGAGCAGTACTTC | CATSRKTGTYEQYF
TRBJ2-5 | TRBV7-8 | TRBD1 | few | 15 | TGTGCCAGCAGCCGAGGACAGGGCGCAAAAGAGACCCAGTACTTC | CASSRGQGAKETQYF
TRBJ1-3 | TRBV7-9 | TRBD1 | - | 15 | TGTGCCAGCAGCAAAGGGACAGGGACTGGAAACACCATATATTTT | CASSKGTGTGNTIYF
TRBJ2-5 | TRBV19 | - | - | 13 | TGTGCCAGTAGTACCCAGGGTCGGGAGACCCAGTACTTC | CASSTQGRETQYF
TRBJ2-7 | TRBV5-5 | TRBD1 | - | 14 | TGTGCCAGCAGGCCGGGACAGGGGGATGACGAGCAGTACTTC | CASRPGQGDDEQYF
TRBJ1-1 | TRBV6-5 | TRBD1 | - | 15 | TGTGCCAGCAGTTCCTTACAGGGGGCGCAGAGTAAAGCTTTCTTT | CASSSLQGAQSKAFF
TRBJ1-5 | TRBV9 | - | - | 15 | TGTGCCAGCAGCCCCCCACAGGGATATAGTCAGCCCCAGCATTTT | CASSPPQGYSQPQHF
TRBJ1-2 | TRBV6-1 | - | - | 16 | TGTGCCAGCAGTGATGGTGGCCGTGGCGGCAGCTATGGCTACACCTTC | CASSDGGRGGSYGYTF
TRBJ1-5 | TRBV30 | - | - | 13 | TGTGCCTGGAGTGCAGGTTTGGATCAGCCCCAGCATTTT | CAWSAGLDQPQHF